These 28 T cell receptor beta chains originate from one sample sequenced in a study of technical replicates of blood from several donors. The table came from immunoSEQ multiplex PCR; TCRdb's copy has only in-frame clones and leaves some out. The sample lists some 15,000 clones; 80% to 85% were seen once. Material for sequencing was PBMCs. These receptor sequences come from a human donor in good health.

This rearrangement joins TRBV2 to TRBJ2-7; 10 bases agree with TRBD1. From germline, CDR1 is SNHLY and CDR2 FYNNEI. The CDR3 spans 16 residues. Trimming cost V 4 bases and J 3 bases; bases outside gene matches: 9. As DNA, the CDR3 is TGTGCCAGCAGTGTAGGTTTTGGGACAGGGGACTACGAGCAGTACTTC. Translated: CASSVGFGTGDYEQYF.

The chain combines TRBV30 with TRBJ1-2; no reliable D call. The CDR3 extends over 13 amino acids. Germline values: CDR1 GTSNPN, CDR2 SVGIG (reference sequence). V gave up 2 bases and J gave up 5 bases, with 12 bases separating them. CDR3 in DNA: TGTGCCTGGAGTAGAGGAGACCTATATGGCTACACCTTC. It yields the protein CAWSRGDLYGYTF.

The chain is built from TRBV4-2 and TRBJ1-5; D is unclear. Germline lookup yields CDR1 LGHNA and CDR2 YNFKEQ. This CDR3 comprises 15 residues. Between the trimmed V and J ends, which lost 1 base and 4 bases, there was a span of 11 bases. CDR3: CASSQGRVGNQPQHF. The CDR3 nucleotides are TGTGCCAGCAGCCAAGGGAGGGTAGGTAATCAGCCCCAGCATTTT.

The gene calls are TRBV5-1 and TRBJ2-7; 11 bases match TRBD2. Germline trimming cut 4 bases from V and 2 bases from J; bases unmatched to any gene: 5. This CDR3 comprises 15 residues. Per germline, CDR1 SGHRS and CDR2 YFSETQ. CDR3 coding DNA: TGCGCCAGCAGCATCGGACTAGCGGGTACCTACGAGCAGTACTTC. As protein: CASSIGLAGTYEQYF.

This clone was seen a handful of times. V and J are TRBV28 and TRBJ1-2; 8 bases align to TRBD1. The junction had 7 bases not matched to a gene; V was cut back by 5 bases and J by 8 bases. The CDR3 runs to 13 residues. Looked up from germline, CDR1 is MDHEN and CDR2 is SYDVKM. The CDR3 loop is CASSRNNRGGYTF. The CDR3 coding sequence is TGTGCCAGCAGTCGTAACAACAGGGGGGGCTACACCTTC.

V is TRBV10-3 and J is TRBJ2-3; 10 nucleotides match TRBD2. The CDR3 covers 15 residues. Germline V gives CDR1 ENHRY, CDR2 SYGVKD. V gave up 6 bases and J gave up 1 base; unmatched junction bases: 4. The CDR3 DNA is TGTGCCATCAGGCCCGGGACTAGCGGCACAGATACGCAGTATTTT. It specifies CAIRPGTSGTDTQYF.

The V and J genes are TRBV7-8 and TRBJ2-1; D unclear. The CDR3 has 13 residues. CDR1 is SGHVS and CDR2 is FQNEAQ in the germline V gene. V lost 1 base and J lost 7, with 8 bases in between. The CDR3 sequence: CASSLDQMNEQFF. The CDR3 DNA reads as TGTGCCAGCAGCTTAGACCAGATGAATGAGCAGTTCTTC. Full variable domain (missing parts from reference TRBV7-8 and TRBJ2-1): GAGVSQSPRYKVAKRGQDVALRCDPISGHVSLFWYQQALGQGPEFLTYFQNEAQLDKSGLPSDRFFAERPEGSVSTLKIQRTQQEDSAVYLCASSLDQMNEQFFGPGTRLTVL.

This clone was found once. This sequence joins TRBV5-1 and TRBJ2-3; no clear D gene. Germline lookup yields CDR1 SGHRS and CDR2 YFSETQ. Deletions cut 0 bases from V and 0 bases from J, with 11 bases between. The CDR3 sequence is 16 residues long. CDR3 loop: CASSLAAVSSTDTQYF. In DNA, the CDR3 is TGCGCCAGCAGCTTGGCGGCGGTCTCTAGCACAGATACGCAGTATTTT. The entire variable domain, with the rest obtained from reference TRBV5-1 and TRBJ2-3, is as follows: KAGVTQTPRYLIKTRGQQVTLSCSPISGHRSVSWYQQTPGQGLQFLFEYFSETQRNKGNFPGRFSGRQFSNSRSEMNVSTLELGDSALYLCASSLAAVSSTDTQYFGPGTRLTVL.

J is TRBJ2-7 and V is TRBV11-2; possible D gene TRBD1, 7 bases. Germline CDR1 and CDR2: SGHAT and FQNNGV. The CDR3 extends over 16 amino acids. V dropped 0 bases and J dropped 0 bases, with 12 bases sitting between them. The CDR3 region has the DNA TGTGCCAGCAGCTTAGATCAGGGGGACTCCTCCTACGAGCAGTACTTC. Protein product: CASSLDQGDSSYEQYF.

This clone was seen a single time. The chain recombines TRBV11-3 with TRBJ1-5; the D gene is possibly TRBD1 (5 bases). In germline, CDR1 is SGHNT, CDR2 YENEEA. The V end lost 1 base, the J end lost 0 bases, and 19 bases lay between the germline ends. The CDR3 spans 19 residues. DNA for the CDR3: TGTGCCAGCAGCTTAGGCGGCGGGGGGACCGCCTATAGCAATCAGCCCCAGCATTTT. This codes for CASSLGGGGTAYSNQPQHF.

The CDR3 DNA reads TGTGCCAGTAGGGGATTTCACAATGAGCAGTTCTTC. Translating gives CASRGFHNEQFF. The chain links TRBV6-1 to TRBJ2-1; tentative D call: TRBD1 (5 bases). V dropped 9 bases and J dropped 5 bases, with 11 bases sitting between them. The CDR3 is made up of 12 amino acids. Germline V gives CDR1 MNHNS, CDR2 SASEGT.

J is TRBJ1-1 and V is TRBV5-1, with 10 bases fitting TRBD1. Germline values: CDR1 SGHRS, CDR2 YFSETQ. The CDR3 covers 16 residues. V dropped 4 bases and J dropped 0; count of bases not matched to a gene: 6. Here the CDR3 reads CASSPGTGEMNTEAFF. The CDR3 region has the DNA TGCGCCAGCAGCCCGGGGACAGGGGAGATGAACACTGAAGCTTTCTTT. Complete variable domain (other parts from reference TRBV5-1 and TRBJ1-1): KAGVTQTPRYLIKTRGQQVTLSCSPISGHRSVSWYQQTPGQGLQFLFEYFSETQRNKGNFPGRFSGRQFSNSRSEMNVSTLELGDSALYLCASSPGTGEMNTEAFFGQGTRLTVV.

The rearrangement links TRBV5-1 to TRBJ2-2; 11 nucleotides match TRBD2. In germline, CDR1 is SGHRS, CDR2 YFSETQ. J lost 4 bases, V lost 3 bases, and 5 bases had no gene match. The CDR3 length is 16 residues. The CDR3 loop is CASSSTGTSGTGELFF. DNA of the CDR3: TGCGCCAGCAGCTCAACCGGGACTAGCGGCACCGGGGAGCTGTTTTTT.

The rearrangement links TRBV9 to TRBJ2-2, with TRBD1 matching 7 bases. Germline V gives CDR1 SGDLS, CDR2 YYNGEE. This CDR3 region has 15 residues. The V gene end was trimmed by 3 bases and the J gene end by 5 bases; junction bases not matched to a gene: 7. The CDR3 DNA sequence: TGTGCCAGCAGCGACCGGGACAGTCTGACCGGGGAGCTGTTTTTT. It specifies CASSDRDSLTGELFF.

CDR3 in amino acids: CASSSRQGAGGYTF. The CDR3 nucleotides are TGTGCCAGCAGCTCTAGACAGGGGGCTGGTGGCTACACCTTC. V gene TRBV7-9 combines with J gene TRBJ1-2; 10 bases map to TRBD1. The CDR3 loop spans 14 amino acids. Unmatched junction bases numbered 6, after V lost 4 bases and J lost 7 bases. Germline V lookup: CDR1 SEHNR, CDR2 FQNEAQ (reference sequence).

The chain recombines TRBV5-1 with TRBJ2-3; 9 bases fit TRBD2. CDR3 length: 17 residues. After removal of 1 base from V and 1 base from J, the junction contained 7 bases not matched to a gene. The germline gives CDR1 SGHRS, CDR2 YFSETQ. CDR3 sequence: CASSLSAGGAGTDTQYF. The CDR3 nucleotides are TGCGCCAGCAGCTTGTCCGCGGGAGGGGCGGGCACAGATACGCAGTATTTT.

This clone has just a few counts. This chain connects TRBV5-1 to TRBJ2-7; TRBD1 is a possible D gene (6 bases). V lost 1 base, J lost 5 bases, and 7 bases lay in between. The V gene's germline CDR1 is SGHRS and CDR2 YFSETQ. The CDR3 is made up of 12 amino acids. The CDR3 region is CASSLPGDEQYF. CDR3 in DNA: TGCGCCAGCAGCTTGCCAGGGGACGAGCAGTACTTC.

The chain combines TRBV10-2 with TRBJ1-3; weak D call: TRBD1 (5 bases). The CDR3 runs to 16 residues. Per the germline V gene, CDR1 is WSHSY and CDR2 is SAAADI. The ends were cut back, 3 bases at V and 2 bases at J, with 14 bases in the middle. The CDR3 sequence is CASSDPRRGAGNTIYF. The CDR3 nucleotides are TGCGCCAGCAGTGATCCCCGCCGGGGGGCTGGAAACACCATATATTTT.

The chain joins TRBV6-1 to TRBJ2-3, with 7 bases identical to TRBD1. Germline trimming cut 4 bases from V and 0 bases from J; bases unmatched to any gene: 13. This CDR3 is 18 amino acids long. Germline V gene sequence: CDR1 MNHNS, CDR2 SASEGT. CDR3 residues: CASSGGRQGLTSTDTQYF. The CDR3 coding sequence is TGTGCCAGCAGTGGGGGAAGACAGGGCCTTACTAGCACAGATACGCAGTATTTT.

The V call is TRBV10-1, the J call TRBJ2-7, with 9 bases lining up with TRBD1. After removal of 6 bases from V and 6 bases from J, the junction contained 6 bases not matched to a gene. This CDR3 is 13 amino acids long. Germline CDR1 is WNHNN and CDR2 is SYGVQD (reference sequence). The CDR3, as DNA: TGCGCCAGCAGCGCTACAGGGGGCGCCGAGCAGTACTTC. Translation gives CASSATGGAEQYF.

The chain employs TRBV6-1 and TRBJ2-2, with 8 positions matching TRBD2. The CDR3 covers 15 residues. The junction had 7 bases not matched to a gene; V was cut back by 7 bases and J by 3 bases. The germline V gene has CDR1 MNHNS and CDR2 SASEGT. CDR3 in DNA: TGTGCCAGCAACTTGTCGGGGGGGCACACCGGGGAGCTGTTTTTT. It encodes CASNLSGGHTGELFF.

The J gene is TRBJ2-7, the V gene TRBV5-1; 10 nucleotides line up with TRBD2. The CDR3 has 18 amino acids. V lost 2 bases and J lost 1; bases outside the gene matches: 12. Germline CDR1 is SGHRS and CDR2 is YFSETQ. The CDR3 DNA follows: TGCGCCAGCAGCTTAAAGTCTAGCGGGGGTCGGTTGTCCTACGAGCAGTACTTC. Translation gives CASSLKSSGGRLSYEQYF. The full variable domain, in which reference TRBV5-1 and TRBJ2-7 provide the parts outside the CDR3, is KAGVTQTPRYLIKTRGQQVTLSCSPISGHRSVSWYQQTPGQGLQFLFEYFSETQRNKGNFPGRFSGRQFSNSRSEMNVSTLELGDSALYLCASSLKSSGGRLSYEQYFGPGTRLTVT.

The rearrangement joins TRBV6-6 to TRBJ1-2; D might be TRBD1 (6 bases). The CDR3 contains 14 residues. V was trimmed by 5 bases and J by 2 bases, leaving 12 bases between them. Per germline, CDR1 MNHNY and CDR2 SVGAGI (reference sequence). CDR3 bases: TGTGCCAGCAGTCTCAGGACAGAAAACTATGGCTACACCTTC. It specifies CASSLRTENYGYTF.

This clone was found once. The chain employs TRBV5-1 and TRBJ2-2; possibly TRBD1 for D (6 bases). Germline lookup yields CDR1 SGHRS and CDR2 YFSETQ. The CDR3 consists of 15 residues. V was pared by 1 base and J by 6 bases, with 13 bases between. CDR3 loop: CASSLTGLFAGELFF. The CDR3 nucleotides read TGCGCCAGCAGCTTGACAGGGTTATTTGCCGGGGAGCTGTTTTTT.

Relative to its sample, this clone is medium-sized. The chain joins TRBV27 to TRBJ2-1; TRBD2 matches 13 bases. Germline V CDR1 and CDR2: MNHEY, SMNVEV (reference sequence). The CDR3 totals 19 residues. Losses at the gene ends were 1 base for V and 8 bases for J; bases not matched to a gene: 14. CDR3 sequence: CASSLFGLAGEWGRDEQFF. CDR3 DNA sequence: TGTGCCAGCAGTTTATTCGGACTAGCGGGAGAGTGGGGAAGGGATGAGCAGTTCTTC.

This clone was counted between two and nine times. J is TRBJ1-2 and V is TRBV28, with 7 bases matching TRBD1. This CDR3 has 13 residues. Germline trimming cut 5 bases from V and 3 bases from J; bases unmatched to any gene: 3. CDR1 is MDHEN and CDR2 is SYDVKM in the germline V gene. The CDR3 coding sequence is TGTGCCAGCAGTCCAGGGACAGACTATGGCTACACCTTC. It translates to CASSPGTDYGYTF.

The CDR3 spells CSVRTYGNTEAFF. CDR3 nucleotides: TGCAGCGTACGGACATACGGAAACACTGAAGCTTTCTTT. This chain connects TRBV29-1 to TRBJ1-1; tentatively, D is TRBD1 (5 bases). Germline values: CDR1 SQVTM, CDR2 ANQGSEA. CDR3 length: 13 amino acids. V was cut by 6 bases and J by 2 bases, with 13 bases left in between.

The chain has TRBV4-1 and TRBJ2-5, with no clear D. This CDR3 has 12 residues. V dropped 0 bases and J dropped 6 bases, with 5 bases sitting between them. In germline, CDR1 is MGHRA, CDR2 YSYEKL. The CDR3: CASSQDWQTQYF. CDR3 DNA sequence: TGCGCCAGCAGCCAAGATTGGCAGACCCAGTACTTC.